The sequence of this TCR beta chain was determined in a study of patients and donors after allogeneic stem cell transplantation. The CDR3 is 15 residues long. Germline V gene lookup returns CDR1 DFQATT and CDR2 SNEGSKA (reference sequence). V shed 2 bases and J 3 bases; nucleotides not matched to a gene: 5. From the RT-PCR reads, TCRdb called clonotypes with MiXCR, one entry per CDR3 protein. The sample lists some 960,000 distinct CDR3 sequences, under 20% occurring once. The receptor comes from a human donor who was either an allogeneic HSCT recipient or a stem cell or donor lymphocyte infusion donor (not recorded which). It is not recorded whose cells these are; they may come from a transplant donor. The sample taken for sequencing was blood, either unsorted or a sorted T cell fraction (not recorded which). The V call is TRBV20-1, the J call TRBJ2-7; 12 bases map to TRBD2. In nucleotides, the CDR3 is TGCAGTGCTAGATCTCTAGCGGGAGGGTTCTACGAGCAGTACTTC. Its translation is CSARSLAGGFYEQYF.